This T cell receptor beta chain was obtained from a study of blood T cell repertoires in COVID-19. Across the whole study: T cells, B-cell-depleted T cells, or PBMCs supplied cDNA or gDNA.

CDR3 size: 15 residues. V gave up 4 bases and J gave up 8 bases, with 20 bases separating them. Per germline, CDR1 LNHNV and CDR2 YYDKDF (reference sequence). Data came from immunoSEQ multiplex PCR; TCRdb stores just in-frame clones and leaves some out. The sample includes approximately 230,000 clones, approximately 90% seen only once; the top ten take around 6.3%. This receptor was obtained from a woman under 40 with COVID-19, enrolled during active disease. J is TRBJ1-2 and V is TRBV15; TRBD1 might be the D (6 bases). Sequencing was carried out using peripheral blood. The CDR3 DNA reads TGTGCCACCAGCACCAGACAGGCCATCGTAGGGGGCTACACCTTC. This encodes CATSTRQAIVGGYTF.